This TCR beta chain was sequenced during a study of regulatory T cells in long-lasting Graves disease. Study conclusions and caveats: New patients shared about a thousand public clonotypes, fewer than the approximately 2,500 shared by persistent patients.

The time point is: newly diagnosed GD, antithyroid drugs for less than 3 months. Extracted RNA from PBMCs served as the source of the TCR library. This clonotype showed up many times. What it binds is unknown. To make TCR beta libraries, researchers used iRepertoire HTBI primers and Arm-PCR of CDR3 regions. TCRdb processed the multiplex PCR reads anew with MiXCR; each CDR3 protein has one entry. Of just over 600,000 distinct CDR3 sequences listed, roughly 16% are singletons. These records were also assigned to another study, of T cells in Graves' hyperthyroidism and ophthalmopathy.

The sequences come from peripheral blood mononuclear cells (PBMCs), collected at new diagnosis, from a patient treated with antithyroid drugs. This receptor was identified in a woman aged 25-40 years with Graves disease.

CDR3 sequence: CASSPAVYEQYF. CDR3 in DNA: TGTGCCAGCAGTCCGGCGGTCTACGAGCAGTACTTC. The V gene is TRBV6-1, the J gene TRBJ2-7; D not certain. Between the trimmed V and J ends, which lost 5 bases and 3 bases, there was a span of 8 bases. Germline assignment: CDR1 MNHNS and CDR2 SASEGT. CDR3 length equals 12 residues.